The 5 T cell receptor beta chains listed next were all sequenced from one sample in a study of T-cell memory formation after mild COVID-19. TCRdb called the 5' RACE reads again in MiXCR, with one record for every CDR3 protein. The table has 90,000 to 120,000 distinct CDR3 sequences, over 8.5% seen once. Sequencing input: PBMCs or a T cell subset sorted from them (not recorded which). Receptors originate from a man aged 18 to 29 who had mild COVID-19 (a few samples of this study predate the infection). Cell type and time point are not known.

V and J are TRBV7-7 and TRBJ2-7, with D perhaps being TRBD1 or TRBD2 (6 bases each). This CDR3 comprises 15 residues. Deletions cut 3 bases from V and 2 bases from J, with 14 bases between. CDR1 is SSHAT, CDR2 FNYEAQ, per germline (reference sequence). In DNA form, the CDR3 reads TGTGCCAGCAGCTTCGGCCAGGGGACTCCCTACGAGCAGTACTTC. It codes for CASSFGQGTPYEQYF.

The V call is TRBV19, the J call TRBJ2-3; unclear D gene. The CDR3 has 13 amino acids. Looked up from germline, CDR1 is LNHDA and CDR2 is SQIVND (reference sequence). Trimming shortened V by 11 bases and J by 0 bases, and 12 bases separated the two germline ends. This chain's CDR3 is CACSRRSTDTQYF. CDR3 DNA: TGTGCCTGCTCACGGAGAAGCACAGATACGCAGTATTTT.

The V gene is TRBV7-2, the J gene TRBJ2-1, with TRBD1 identical over 7 bases. V lost 6 bases to trimming and J lost 4 bases; unmatched junction nucleotides: 3. Germline-derived CDR1 and CDR2 are SGHTA and FQGNSA. This CDR3 is 13 amino acids long. The CDR3 reads CASRGDSYNEQFF. Written as DNA, the CDR3 is TGTGCCAGCAGGGGGGACAGTTACAATGAGCAGTTCTTC.

This clonotype was seen only a few times. The rearrangement uses TRBV7-6 and TRBJ2-7; maybe TRBD2 (7 bases). Germline values: CDR1 SGHVS, CDR2 FNYEAQ. This CDR3 comprises 13 residues. V lost 5 bases and J 5 bases, leaving 13 bases between the germline ends. The CDR3 protein is CASSGAGANEQYF. The CDR3 DNA sequence: TGTGCCAGCAGCGGGGCGGGGGCCAACGAGCAGTACTTC.

This sequence joins TRBV4-3 and TRBJ2-2; D remains ambiguous. V was cut by 0 bases and J by 2 bases, with 16 bases left in between. The CDR3 extends over 18 amino acids. Germline CDR1 reads LGHNA; CDR2 reads YSLEER. The CDR3 sequence: CASSQEKLVALNTGELFF. CDR3 in DNA: TGCGCCAGCAGCCAAGAAAAGTTAGTAGCCCTAAACACCGGGGAGCTGTTTTTT.